This T cell receptor beta chain was obtained from a study of blood T cell repertoires in COVID-19. Study-wide context: Acute and convalescent COVID-19 samples came from the United States, Italy and Spain.

Sequencing used immunoSEQ multiplex PCR; TCRdb keeps in-frame clones, though not all of them. The sample consists of some 200,000 clones, approximately 84% of them appearing once. CDR1 SQVTM and CDR2 ANQGSEA come from the germline V gene. The CDR3 covers 12 residues. Trimming at V came to 6 bases and at J to 7 bases, leaving 8 bases not matched to a gene. The sequenced sample was peripheral blood. This TCR was sampled from a man older than 75 with acute or convalescent COVID-19. The gene calls are TRBV29-1 and TRBJ1-1, with 7 bases lining up with TRBD1. CDR3 sequence reads: CSVRRGDSEAFF. For the CDR3, the DNA is TGCAGCGTGCGTCGTGGGGACAGTGAAGCTTTCTTT.